This T cell receptor (beta chain) was identified during a study of cytomegalovirus exposure and HLA in healthy donors. Study results and limitations: TCR beta V- and J-gene trimming was later associated with a missense DCLRE1C variant.

CDR1 and CDR2 from the germline V gene are SGHRS and YFSETQ. The V and J ends lost 3 bases and 7 bases, in that order; junction bases with no gene match: 1. This CDR3 has 12 residues. On this clone: Its specificity is not known.

The PCR ran on 60 Vbeta and 13 Jbeta primers. TCRdb's table, derived via immunoSEQ multiplex PCR, lists solely in-frame clones and lacks some. This table holds some 150,000 clones, under 80% found once. The specimen was PBMCs. The chain links TRBV5-1 to TRBJ2-1, with 7 bases fitting TRBD2. This sequence originates from a young man in good health and CMV-seropositive. CDR3: CASSSRGNEQFF. The DNA of the CDR3 is TGCGCCAGCAGCTCGCGGGGGAATGAGCAGTTCTTC. The whole variable domain, remainder taken from reference TRBV5-1 and TRBJ2-1, is KAGVTQTPRYLIKTRGQQVTLSCSPISGHRSVSWYQQTPGQGLQFLFEYFSETQRNKGNFPGRFSGRQFSNSRSEMNVSTLELGDSALYLCASSSRGNEQFFGPGTRLTVL.